This T cell receptor (beta chain) stems from a study of Ad26.COV2.S vaccination and SARS-CoV-2 variants. Study context: Into the muscle, Ad26.COV2.S was dosed once or twice, 56 days apart.

Trimming cost V 5 bases and J 4 bases, with 18 bases left between them. This CDR3 contains 16 residues. The germline CDR1 and CDR2 sequences are SGHAT and FQNNGV. Treatment of the sample: about 20 received Ad26.COV2.S at low or high dose, single or two shots; 5 received placebo; per-sample allocation not given. Samples were taken on day 63 after the first vaccine or placebo injection. The table came from immunoSEQ multiplex PCR; TCRdb's copy has only in-frame clones and leaves some out. There are roughly 300,000 clones in the sample; 86% occur only once, and around 10% lies in the top ten. The sequencing used peripheral blood, collected in a trial of Ad26.COV2.S vaccine versus placebo. This receptor was identified in a person between 18 and 60 years old who received the Ad26.COV2.S COVID-19 vaccine or a placebo. The chain links TRBV11-2 to TRBJ2-1, with D unresolved. The CDR3 sequence is CASSPRNSPGYNEQFF. The DNA for the CDR3 is TGTGCCAGCAGCCCTCGGAACAGTCCTGGATACAATGAGCAGTTCTTC.